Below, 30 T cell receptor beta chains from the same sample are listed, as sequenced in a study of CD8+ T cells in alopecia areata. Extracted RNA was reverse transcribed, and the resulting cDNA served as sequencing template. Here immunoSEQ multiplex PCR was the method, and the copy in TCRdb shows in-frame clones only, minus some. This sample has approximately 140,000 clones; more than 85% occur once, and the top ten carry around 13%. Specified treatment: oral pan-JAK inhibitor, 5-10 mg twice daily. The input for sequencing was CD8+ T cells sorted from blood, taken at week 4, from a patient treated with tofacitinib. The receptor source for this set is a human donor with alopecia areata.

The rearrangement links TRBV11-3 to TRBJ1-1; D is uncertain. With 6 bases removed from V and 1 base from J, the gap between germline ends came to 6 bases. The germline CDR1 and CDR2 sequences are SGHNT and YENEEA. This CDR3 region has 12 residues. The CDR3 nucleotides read TGTGCCAGCAGTCAAGGGAACACTGAAGCTTTCTTT. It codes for CASSQGNTEAFF. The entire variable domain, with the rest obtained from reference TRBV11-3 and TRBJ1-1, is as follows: EAGVVQSPRYKIIEKKQPVAFWCNPISGHNTLYWYLQNLGQGPELLIRYENEEAVDDSQLPKDRFSAERLKGVDSTLKIQPAELGDSAVYLCASSQGNTEAFFGQGTRLTVV.

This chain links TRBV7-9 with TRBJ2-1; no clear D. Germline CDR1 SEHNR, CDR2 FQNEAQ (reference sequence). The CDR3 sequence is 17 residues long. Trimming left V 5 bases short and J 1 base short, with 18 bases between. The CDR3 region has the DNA TGTGCCAGCAGCCCTCCCAGTGCGGATGGATCCTACAATGAGCAGTTCTTC. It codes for CASSPPSADGSYNEQFF.

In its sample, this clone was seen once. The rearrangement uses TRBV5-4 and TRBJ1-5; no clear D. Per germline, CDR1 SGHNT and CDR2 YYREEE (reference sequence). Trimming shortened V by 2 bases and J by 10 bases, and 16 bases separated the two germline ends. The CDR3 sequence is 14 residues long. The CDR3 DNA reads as TGTGCCAGCAGCTTCGGACCTTCCCGAGGTCCCCAGCATTTT. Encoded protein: CASSFGPSRGPQHF. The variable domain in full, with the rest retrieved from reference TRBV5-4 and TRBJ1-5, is ETGVTQSPTHLIKTRGQQVTLRCSSQSGHNTVSWYQQALGQGPQFIFQYYREEENGRGNFPPRFSGLQFPNYSSELNVNALELDDSALYLCASSFGPSRGPQHFGDGTRLSIL.

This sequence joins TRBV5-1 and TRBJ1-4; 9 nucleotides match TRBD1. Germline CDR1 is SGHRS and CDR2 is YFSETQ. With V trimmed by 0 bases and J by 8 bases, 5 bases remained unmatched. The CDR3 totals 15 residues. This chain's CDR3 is CASSLEGTGNEKLFF. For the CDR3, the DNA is TGCGCCAGCAGCTTGGAGGGGACAGGGAACGAAAAACTGTTTTTT.

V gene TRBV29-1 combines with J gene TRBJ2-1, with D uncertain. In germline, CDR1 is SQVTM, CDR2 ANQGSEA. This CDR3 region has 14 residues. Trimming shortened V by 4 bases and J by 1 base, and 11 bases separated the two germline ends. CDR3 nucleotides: TGCAGCGTTGTTGTCCCGGATTCCTACAATGAGCAGTTCTTC. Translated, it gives CSVVVPDSYNEQFF.

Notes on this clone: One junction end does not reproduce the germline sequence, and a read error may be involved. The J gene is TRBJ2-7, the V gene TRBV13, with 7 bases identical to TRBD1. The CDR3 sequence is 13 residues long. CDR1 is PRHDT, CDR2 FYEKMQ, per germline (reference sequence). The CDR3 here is CASSLGTAYEQYF. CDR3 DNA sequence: TGTGCCAGCAGCCTAGGGACAGCCTACGAGCAGTACTTC.

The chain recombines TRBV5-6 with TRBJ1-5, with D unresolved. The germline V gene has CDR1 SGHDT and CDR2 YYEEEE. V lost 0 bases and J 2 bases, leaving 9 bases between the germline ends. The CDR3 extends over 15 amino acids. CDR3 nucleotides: TGTGCCAGCAGCTTGGTTGGAGCGGGCAATCAGCCCCAGCATTTT. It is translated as CASSLVGAGNQPQHF.

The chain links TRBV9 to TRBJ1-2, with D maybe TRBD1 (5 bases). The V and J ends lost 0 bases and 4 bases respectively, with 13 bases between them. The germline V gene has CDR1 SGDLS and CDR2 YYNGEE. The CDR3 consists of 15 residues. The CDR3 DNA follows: TGTGCCAGCAGCGTAGATGGGGCCGCTGTCTATGGCTACACCTTC. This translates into CASSVDGAAVYGYTF.

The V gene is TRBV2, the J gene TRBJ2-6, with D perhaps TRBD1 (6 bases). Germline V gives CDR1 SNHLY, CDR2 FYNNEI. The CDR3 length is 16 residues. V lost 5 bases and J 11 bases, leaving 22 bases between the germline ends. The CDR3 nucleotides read TGTGCCAGCAGTTCCACCACAGGGAGCCCTCAGCACGTCCTGACTTTC. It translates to CASSSTTGSPQHVLTF.

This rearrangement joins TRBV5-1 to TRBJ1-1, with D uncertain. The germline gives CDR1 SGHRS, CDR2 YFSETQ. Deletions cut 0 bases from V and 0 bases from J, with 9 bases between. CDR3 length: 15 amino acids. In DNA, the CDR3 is TGCGCCAGCAGCTTGGCAGAATATATGAACACTGAAGCTTTCTTT. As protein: CASSLAEYMNTEAFF.

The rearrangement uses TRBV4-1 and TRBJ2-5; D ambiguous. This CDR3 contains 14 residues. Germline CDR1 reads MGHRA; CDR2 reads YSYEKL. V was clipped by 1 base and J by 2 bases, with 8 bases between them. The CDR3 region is CASSQVPYQETQYF. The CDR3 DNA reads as TGCGCCAGCAGCCAAGTACCCTATCAAGAGACCCAGTACTTC.

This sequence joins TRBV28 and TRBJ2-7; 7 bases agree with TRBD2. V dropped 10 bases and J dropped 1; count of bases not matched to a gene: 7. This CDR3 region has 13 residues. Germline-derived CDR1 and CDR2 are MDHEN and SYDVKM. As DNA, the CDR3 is TGTGCCACCCGTAGGGAGGGATCCTACGAGCAGTACTTC. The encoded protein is CATRREGSYEQYF. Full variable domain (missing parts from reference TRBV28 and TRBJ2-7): DVKVTQSSRYLVKRTGEKVFLECVQDMDHENMFWYRQDPGLGLRLIYFSYDVKMKEKGDIPEGYSVSREKKERFSLILESASTNQTSMYLCATRREGSYEQYFGPGTRLTVT.

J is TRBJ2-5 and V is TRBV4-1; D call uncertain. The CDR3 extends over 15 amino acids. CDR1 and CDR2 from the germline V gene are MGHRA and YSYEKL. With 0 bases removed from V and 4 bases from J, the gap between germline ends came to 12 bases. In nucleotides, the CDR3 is TGCGCCAGCAGCCAAGATATCGCTCGTGGAGAGACCCAGTACTTC. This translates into CASSQDIARGETQYF.

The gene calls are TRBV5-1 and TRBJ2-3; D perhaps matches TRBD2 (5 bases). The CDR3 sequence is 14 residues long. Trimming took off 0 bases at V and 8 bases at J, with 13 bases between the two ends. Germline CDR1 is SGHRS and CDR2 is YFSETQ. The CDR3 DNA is TGCGCCAGCAGCTTGGTCGGGTTAGCGCTTACGCAGTATTTT. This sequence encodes CASSLVGLALTQYF.

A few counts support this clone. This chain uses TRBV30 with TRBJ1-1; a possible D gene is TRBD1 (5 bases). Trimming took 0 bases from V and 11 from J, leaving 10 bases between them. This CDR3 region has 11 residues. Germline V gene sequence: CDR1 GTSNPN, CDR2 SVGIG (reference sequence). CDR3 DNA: TGTGCCTGGAGTGTAGACAGATTGGCTTTCTTT. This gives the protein CAWSVDRLAFF.

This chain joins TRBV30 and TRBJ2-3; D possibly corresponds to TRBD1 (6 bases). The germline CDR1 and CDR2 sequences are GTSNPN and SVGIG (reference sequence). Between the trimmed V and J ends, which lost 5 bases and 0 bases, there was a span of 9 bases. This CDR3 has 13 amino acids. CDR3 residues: CAWERGSTDTQYF. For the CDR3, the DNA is TGTGCCTGGGAGAGGGGGAGCACAGATACGCAGTATTTT.

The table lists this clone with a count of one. The CDR3: CASGRSGANVLTF. CDR3 DNA: TGTGCCAGCGGCCGCTCTGGGGCCAACGTCCTGACTTTC. J is TRBJ2-6 and V is TRBV27; D is undetermined. The CDR3 sequence is 13 residues long. The V end was cut by 8 bases, the J end by 0 bases, with 5 bases between. The V gene's germline CDR1 is MNHEY and CDR2 SMNVEV (reference sequence).

The CDR3 nucleotides read TGTGCCAGCATCACCGACAGGAGGGGCGCCTACGAGCAGTACTTC. It codes for CASITDRRGAYEQYF. The J gene is TRBJ2-7, the V gene TRBV2; D is perhaps TRBD1 or TRBD2 (6 bases each). From germline, CDR1 is SNHLY and CDR2 FYNNEI. V lost 7 bases and J 2 bases, leaving 18 bases between the germline ends. The CDR3 consists of 15 residues. Looking up the rest from reference TRBV2 and TRBJ2-7 gives the full variable domain: EPEVTQTPSHQVTQMGQEVILRCVPISNHLYFYWYRQILGQKVEFLVSFYNNEISEKSEIFDDQFSVERPDGSNFTLKIRSTKLEDSAMYFCASITDRRGAYEQYFGPGTRLTVT.

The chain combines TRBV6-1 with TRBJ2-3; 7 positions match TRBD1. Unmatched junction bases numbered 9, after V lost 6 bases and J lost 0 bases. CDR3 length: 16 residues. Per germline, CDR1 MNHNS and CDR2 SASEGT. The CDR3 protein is CASREIQGESTDTQYF. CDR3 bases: TGTGCCAGCAGGGAAATTCAGGGGGAGAGCACAGATACGCAGTATTTT.

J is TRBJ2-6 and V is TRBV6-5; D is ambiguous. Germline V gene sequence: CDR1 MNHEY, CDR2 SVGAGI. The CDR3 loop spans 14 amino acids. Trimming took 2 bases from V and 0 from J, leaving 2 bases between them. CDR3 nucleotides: TGTGCCAGCAGTTACAGCTCTGGGGCCAACGTCCTGACTTTC. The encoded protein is CASSYSSGANVLTF.

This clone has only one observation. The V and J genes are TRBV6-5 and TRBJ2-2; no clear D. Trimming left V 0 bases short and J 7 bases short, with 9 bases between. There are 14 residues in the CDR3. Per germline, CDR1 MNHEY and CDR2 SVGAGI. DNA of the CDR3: TGTGCCAGCAGTTACTCGGATGGCATCGGGGAGCTGTTTTTT. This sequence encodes CASSYSDGIGELFF.

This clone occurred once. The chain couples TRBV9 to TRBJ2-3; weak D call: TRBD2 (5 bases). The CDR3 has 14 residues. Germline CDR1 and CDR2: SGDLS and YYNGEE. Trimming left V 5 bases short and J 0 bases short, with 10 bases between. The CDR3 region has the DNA TGTGCCAGCAGTCCCCCGGGAAGCACAGATACGCAGTATTTT. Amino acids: CASSPPGSTDTQYF.

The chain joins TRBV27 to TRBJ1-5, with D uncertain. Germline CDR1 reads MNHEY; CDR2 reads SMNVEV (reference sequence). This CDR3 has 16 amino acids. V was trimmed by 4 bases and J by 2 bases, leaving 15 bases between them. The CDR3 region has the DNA TGTGCCAGCAGTTCCTCATCAAAGGGCCGCAATCAGCCCCAGCATTTT. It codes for CASSSSSKGRNQPQHF.

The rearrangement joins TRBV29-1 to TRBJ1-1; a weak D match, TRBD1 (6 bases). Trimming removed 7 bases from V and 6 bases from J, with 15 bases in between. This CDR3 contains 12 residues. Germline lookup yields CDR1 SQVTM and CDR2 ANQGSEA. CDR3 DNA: TGCAGCGCCGAAGGACGGACAGCTGAAGCTTTCTTT. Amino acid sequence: CSAEGRTAEAFF.

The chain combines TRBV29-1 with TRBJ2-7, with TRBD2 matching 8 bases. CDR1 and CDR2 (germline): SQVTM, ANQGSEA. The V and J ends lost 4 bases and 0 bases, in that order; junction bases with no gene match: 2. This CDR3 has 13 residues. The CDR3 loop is CSVVLADSYEQYF. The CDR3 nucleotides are TGCAGCGTTGTACTAGCGGACTCCTACGAGCAGTACTTC.

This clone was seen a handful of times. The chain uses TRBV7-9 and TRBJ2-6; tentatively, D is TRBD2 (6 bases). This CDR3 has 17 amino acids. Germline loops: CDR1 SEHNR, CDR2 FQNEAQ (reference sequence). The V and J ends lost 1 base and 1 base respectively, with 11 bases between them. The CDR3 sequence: CASSLGRERSGANVLTF. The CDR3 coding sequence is TGTGCCAGCAGCTTAGGACGGGAGAGGTCTGGGGCCAACGTCCTGACTTTC.

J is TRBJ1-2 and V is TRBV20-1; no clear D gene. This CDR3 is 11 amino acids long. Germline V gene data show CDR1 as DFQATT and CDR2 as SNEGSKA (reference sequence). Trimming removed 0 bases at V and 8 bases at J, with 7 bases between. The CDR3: CSAREGQGYTF. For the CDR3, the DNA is TGCAGTGCTAGAGAAGGGCAAGGCTACACCTTC.

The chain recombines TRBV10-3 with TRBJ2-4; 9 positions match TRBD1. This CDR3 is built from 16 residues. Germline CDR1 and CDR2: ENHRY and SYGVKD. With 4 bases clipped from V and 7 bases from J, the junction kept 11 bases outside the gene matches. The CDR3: CAISARGEGQGNIQYF. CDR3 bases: TGTGCCATCAGTGCGAGAGGGGAGGGACAGGGCAACATTCAGTACTTC.

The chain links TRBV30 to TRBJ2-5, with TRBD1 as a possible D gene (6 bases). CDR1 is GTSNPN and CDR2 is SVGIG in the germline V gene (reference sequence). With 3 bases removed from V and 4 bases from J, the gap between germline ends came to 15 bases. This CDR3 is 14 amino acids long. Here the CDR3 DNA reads TGTGCCTGGAGATCCCCCGGACAGCTAGAGACCCAGTACTTC. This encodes CAWRSPGQLETQYF.

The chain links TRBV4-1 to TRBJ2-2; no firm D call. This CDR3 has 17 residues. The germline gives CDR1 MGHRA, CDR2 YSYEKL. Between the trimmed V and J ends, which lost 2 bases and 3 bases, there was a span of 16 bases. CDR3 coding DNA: TGCGCCAGCAGCCAAAGCGTCGGTCGTCGACACACCGGGGAGCTGTTTTTT. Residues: CASSQSVGRRHTGELFF.